These 27 T cell receptor beta chains came from one sample sequenced in a study of OX40 agonist ivuxolimab in advanced cancers. Some clones are missing from TCRdb's copy, which holds only in-frame ones; the method was immunoSEQ multiplex PCR. The sample consists of about 73,000 clones, more than 80% of them appearing once. The specimen was CD4+ or CD8+ T cells sorted from blood, collected in a trial of the OX40 agonist ivuxolimab. Source of these receptors: an adult with an advanced solid tumor such as melanoma, head and neck, liver or kidney cancer.

This chain joins TRBV5-5 and TRBJ2-3; the match to TRBD1 covers 10 bases. This CDR3 has 15 amino acids. CDR1 and CDR2 (germline): SGHKS, YYEKEE (reference sequence). J was trimmed by 6 bases and V by 2 bases; bases with no gene match: 6. As DNA, the CDR3 is TGTGCCAGCAGCTTTAGACAGGGGGCTGGGGATACGCAGTATTTT. Translation: CASSFRQGAGDTQYF.

The chain recombines TRBV7-9 with TRBJ1-5; D perhaps matches TRBD1 (5 bases). The CDR3 runs to 14 residues. Deletions cut 1 base from V and 7 bases from J, with 11 bases between. The germline V gene has CDR1 SEHNR and CDR2 FQNEAQ (reference sequence). The CDR3, as DNA: TGTGCCAGCAGCTTAGGTCGCCAGGGACAGCCCCAGCATTTT. Residues: CASSLGRQGQPQHF.

The V gene is TRBV29-1, the J gene TRBJ2-2; possibly TRBD1 for D (5 bases). The CDR3 extends over 13 amino acids. Germline V gives CDR1 SQVTM, CDR2 ANQGSEA. Trimming left V 3 bases short and J 5 bases short, with 10 bases between. The CDR3 spells CSVERQSTGELFF. The CDR3 nucleotides are TGCAGCGTTGAGAGACAGAGTACCGGGGAGCTGTTTTTT.

This clone was seen a handful of times. The rearrangement uses TRBV6-1 and TRBJ1-5; 8 bases map to TRBD1. Per the germline V gene, CDR1 is MNHNS and CDR2 is SASEGT. This CDR3 region has 15 residues. The J segment lost 0 bases and the V segment lost 4 bases, leaving 2 bases of the junction unmatched. The CDR3 DNA is TGTGCCAGCAGTGTAACAGGGGGTAGCAATCAGCCCCAGCATTTT. Translating it yields CASSVTGGSNQPQHF.

The V call is TRBV7-2, the J call TRBJ2-7; the match to TRBD1 covers 10 bases. The germline V gene encodes CDR1 SGHTA and CDR2 FQGNSA. The CDR3 is 15 amino acids. Trimming removed 6 bases from V and 3 bases from J; junction bases left unmatched: 8. CDR3 sequence reads: CASSRDRGTVYEQYF. CDR3 nucleotide sequence: TGTGCCAGCAGTCGGGACAGGGGAACGGTCTACGAGCAGTACTTC.

Regarding this clone: Distinct nucleotide sequences in the sample also encode this CDR3. V gene TRBV28 combines with J gene TRBJ1-2; TRBD1 is a possible D gene (5 bases). V gave up 3 bases and J gave up 7 bases, with 15 bases separating them. The CDR3 consists of 14 residues. Germline-derived CDR1 and CDR2 are MDHEN and SYDVKM. The CDR3 loop reads CASSLSQGGGGYTF. In nucleotides, the CDR3 is TGTGCCAGCAGTTTGAGTCAGGGTGGGGGTGGCTACACCTTC.

The chain combines TRBV6-1 with TRBJ1-1, with D maybe TRBD1 (5 bases). The V gene's germline CDR1 is MNHNS and CDR2 SASEGT. The germline V and J ends were trimmed by 8 bases and 5 bases, with 18 bases remaining between them. The CDR3 length is 14 residues. The CDR3 protein is CASATGSRVTEAFF. CDR3 nucleotides: TGTGCCAGCGCTACGGGGAGCAGGGTGACTGAAGCTTTCTTT.

This rearrangement joins TRBV4-1 to TRBJ2-1; the D gene is possibly TRBD2 (6 bases). The CDR3 is 15 residues long. V was pared by 2 bases and J by 6 bases, with 14 bases between. The V gene's germline CDR1 is MGHRA and CDR2 YSYEKL. The CDR3 nucleotides are TGCGCCAGCAGCCAATTTTCGGGAGTCCGCAATGAGCAGTTCTTC. It specifies CASSQFSGVRNEQFF.

The V gene is TRBV7-2, the J gene TRBJ2-7; 7 bases are a match to TRBD2. Germline values: CDR1 SGHTA, CDR2 FQGNSA. This CDR3 region has 13 residues. After removal of 0 bases from V and 4 bases from J, the junction contained 0 bases not matched to a gene. The CDR3 DNA is TGTGCCAGCAGCTTAGCGGGAGGGTACGAGCAGTACTTC. This translates into CASSLAGGYEQYF.

The V and J genes are TRBV9 and TRBJ2-3; no definite D call. V lost 5 bases, J lost 1 base, and 17 bases lay in between. This CDR3 contains 16 residues. CDR1 is SGDLS, CDR2 YYNGEE, per germline. The CDR3 DNA reads TGTGCCAGCAGTCGTCACCCACTTTCAGGCACAGATACGCAGTATTTT. Its protein product is CASSRHPLSGTDTQYF.

The V call is TRBV27, the J call TRBJ1-6; D unclear. CDR3 length: 14 residues. The ends were cut back, 5 bases at V and 7 bases at J, with 12 bases in the middle. Germline V gene lookup returns CDR1 MNHEY and CDR2 SMNVEV (reference sequence). The CDR3 DNA reads TGTGCCAGCAGTCCAACTTCCAGGAATTCACCCCTCCACTTT. This sequence encodes CASSPTSRNSPLHF.

The chain combines TRBV28 with TRBJ2-2; no firm D call. The CDR3 is 13 residues long. Germline V CDR1 and CDR2: MDHEN, SYDVKM. V lost 6 bases and J 5 bases, leaving 10 bases between the germline ends. CDR3 sequence: CASSQTLTGELFF. The CDR3, as DNA: TGTGCCAGCAGCCAAACTTTAACCGGGGAGCTGTTTTTT. The whole variable domain, remainder taken from reference TRBV28 and TRBJ2-2, is DVKVTQSSRYLVKRTGEKVFLECVQDMDHENMFWYRQDPGLGLRLIYFSYDVKMKEKGDIPEGYSVSREKKERFSLILESASTNQTSMYLCASSQTLTGELFFGEGSRLTVL.

The V and J genes are TRBV18 and TRBJ2-3; no reliable D call. The CDR3 runs to 13 residues. Trimming removed 0 bases from V and 1 base from J, with 2 bases in between. Germline V CDR1 and CDR2: KGHSH, LQKENI. The DNA for the CDR3 is TGTGCCAGCTCACCACCGGGCACAGATACGCAGTATTTT. It codes for CASSPPGTDTQYF.

The chain recombines TRBV19 with TRBJ2-7; 9 bases align to TRBD2. After removal of 3 bases from V and 6 bases from J, the junction contained 6 bases not matched to a gene. Germline values: CDR1 LNHDA, CDR2 SQIVND (reference sequence). The CDR3 is 14 amino acids. The CDR3 DNA is TGTGCCAGTAGTATTCGAGCGGGAGGCCTCGAGCAGTACTTC. It translates to CASSIRAGGLEQYF. The whole variable domain, remainder taken from reference TRBV19 and TRBJ2-7, is DGGITQSPKYLFRKEGQNVTLSCEQNLNHDAMYWYRQDPGQGLRLIYYSQIVNDFQKGDIAEGYSVSREKKESFPLTVTSAQKNPTAFYLCASSIRAGGLEQYFGPGTRLTVT.

This rearrangement joins TRBV7-2 to TRBJ2-3; D may be TRBD2 (5 bases). Trimming took off 6 bases at V and 4 bases at J, with 11 bases between the two ends. Looked up from germline, CDR1 is SGHTA and CDR2 is FQGNSA. CDR3 length: 13 residues. The CDR3: CASREDKSDTQYF. CDR3 DNA: TGTGCCAGCAGGGAGGATAAGTCAGATACGCAGTATTTT.

Comments on this clone: This sample also contains other DNA sequences that code for the same CDR3. V usage is TRBV6-4 and J usage is TRBJ2-3; TRBD1 might be the D (5 bases). V was cut by 0 bases and J by 1 base, with 5 bases left in between. This CDR3 is built from 14 residues. Germline V gene sequence: CDR1 MRHNA, CDR2 SNTAGT. CDR3 bases: TGTGCCAGCAGTGACTCAGGGGGCACAGATACGCAGTATTTT. Translated, it gives CASSDSGGTDTQYF.

The V gene is TRBV7-2, the J gene TRBJ2-7; TRBD2 aligns across 8 bases. The CDR3 totals 16 residues. V gave up 1 base and J gave up 0 bases; unmatched junction bases: 5. Germline V gene lookup returns CDR1 SGHTA and CDR2 FQGNSA. CDR3: CASSLGSGRSSYEQYF. DNA of the CDR3: TGTGCCAGCAGCTTAGGGAGCGGGAGAAGCTCCTACGAGCAGTACTTC.

Worth noting for this clone: The same CDR3 arises from other DNA sequences in this sample as well. This chain connects TRBV18 to TRBJ2-3, with D uncertain. The CDR3 has 11 amino acids. Germline lookup yields CDR1 KGHSH and CDR2 LQKENI. V lost 4 bases, J lost 2 bases, and 1 base lay in between. CDR3 amino acids: CASSLTDTQYF. The CDR3 DNA reads TGTGCCAGCTCACTCACAGATACGCAGTATTTT.

The chain has TRBV5-1 and TRBJ2-3; 10 bases are shared with TRBD1. From germline, CDR1 is SGHRS and CDR2 YFSETQ. The junction had 4 bases not matched to a gene; V was cut back by 4 bases and J by 5 bases. The CDR3 spans 14 residues. The CDR3: CASSAGTGEDTQYF. CDR3 bases: TGCGCCAGCAGCGCCGGGACAGGGGAAGATACGCAGTATTTT. Using reference TRBV5-1 and TRBJ2-3 for the parts outside the CDR3, the full variable domain is KAGVTQTPRYLIKTRGQQVTLSCSPISGHRSVSWYQQTPGQGLQFLFEYFSETQRNKGNFPGRFSGRQFSNSRSEMNVSTLELGDSALYLCASSAGTGEDTQYFGPGTRLTVL.

The chain links TRBV7-2 to TRBJ1-5; the D is unclear. The CDR3 is 12 residues long. Germline CDR1 and CDR2: SGHTA and FQGNSA. Trimming shortened V by 5 bases and J by 4 bases, and 6 bases separated the two germline ends. This CDR3 is CASSNPNQPQHF. In DNA form, the CDR3 reads TGTGCCAGCAGCAACCCTAATCAGCCCCAGCATTTT.

The chain has TRBV5-4 and TRBJ2-7; no clear D. Between the trimmed V and J ends, which lost 1 base and 2 bases, there was a span of 7 bases. The CDR3 contains 13 residues. The germline gives CDR1 SGHNT, CDR2 YYREEE (reference sequence). In DNA, the CDR3 is TGTGCCAGCAGCTTGTCCAGGACCTACGAGCAGTACTTC. Encoded protein: CASSLSRTYEQYF.

Worth noting for this clone: One junction end does not reproduce the germline sequence, and a read error may be involved. The rearrangement links TRBV4-3 to TRBJ2-5; D is undetermined. CDR3 length equals 8 residues. CDR1 is LGHNA, CDR2 YSLEER, per germline. CDR3 sequence reads: CASRRPNF. The CDR3 DNA reads as TGCGCCAGCCGGCGGCCAAACTTC.

This sequence joins TRBV5-6 and TRBJ2-6; the match to TRBD2 covers 7 bases. The CDR3 spans 16 residues. With V trimmed by 0 bases and J by 2 bases, 2 bases remained unmatched. From germline, CDR1 is SGHDT and CDR2 YYEEEE. The CDR3 coding sequence is TGTGCCAGCAGCTTGGCCGGGGGGACTGGGGCCAACGTCCTGACTTTC. It specifies CASSLAGGTGANVLTF.

The V call is TRBV23-1, the J call TRBJ2-1, with 11 bases identical to TRBD2. TRBV23-1 is an ORF; its function is uncertain. Trimming at V came to 4 bases and at J to 4 bases, leaving 3 bases not matched to a gene. This CDR3 has 15 amino acids. The CDR3 bases are TGCGCCAGCAGTCGACGGACTAGCGGGTACAATGAGCAGTTCTTC. Its protein product is CASSRRTSGYNEQFF.

The chain couples TRBV2 to TRBJ2-7; possible D gene TRBD2, 7 bases. The CDR3 consists of 15 residues. V was clipped by 6 bases and J by 1 base, with 16 bases between them. Germline assignment: CDR1 SNHLY and CDR2 FYNNEI. CDR3 sequence reads: CASSPRGGRSYEQYF. The CDR3 DNA reads as TGTGCCAGCAGCCCAAGGGGGGGGCGATCCTACGAGCAGTACTTC. Supplemented by reference TRBV2 and TRBJ2-7, the full variable domain reads EPEVTQTPSHQVTQMGQEVILRCVPISNHLYFYWYRQILGQKVEFLVSFYNNEISEKSEIFDDQFSVERPDGSNFTLKIRSTKLEDSAMYFCASSPRGGRSYEQYFGPGTRLTVT.

This clone was detected a few times. V and J are TRBV7-8 and TRBJ2-7; no clear D. The CDR3 extends over 11 amino acids. The V end was cut by 0 bases, the J end by 6 bases, with 3 bases between. Germline loops: CDR1 SGHVS, CDR2 FQNEAQ. The CDR3 DNA reads TGTGCCAGCAGCTTAGCGGCCGAGCAGTACTTC. Translated: CASSLAAEQYF.

The J gene is TRBJ2-1, the V gene TRBV4-3; no clear D. There are 14 residues in the CDR3. Trimming left V 0 bases short and J 4 bases short, with 7 bases between. Germline V gene sequence: CDR1 LGHNA, CDR2 YSLEER. In DNA form, the CDR3 reads TGCGCCAGCAGCCAAGATAACGGTTACAATGAGCAGTTCTTC. Its protein is CASSQDNGYNEQFF.